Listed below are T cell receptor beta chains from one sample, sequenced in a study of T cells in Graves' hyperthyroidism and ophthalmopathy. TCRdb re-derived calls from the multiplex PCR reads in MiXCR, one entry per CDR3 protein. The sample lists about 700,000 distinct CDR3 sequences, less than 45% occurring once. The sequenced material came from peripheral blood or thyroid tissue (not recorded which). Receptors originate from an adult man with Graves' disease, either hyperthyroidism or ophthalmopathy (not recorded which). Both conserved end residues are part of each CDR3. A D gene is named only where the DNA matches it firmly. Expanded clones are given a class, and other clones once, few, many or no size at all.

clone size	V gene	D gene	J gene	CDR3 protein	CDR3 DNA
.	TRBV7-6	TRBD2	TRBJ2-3	CASSPTSGWRTDTQYF	TGTGCCAGCAGTCCAACTAGCGGGTGGCGCACAGATACGCAGTATTTT
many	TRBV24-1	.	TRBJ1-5	CATSDVGAGQPQHF	TGTGCCACCAGTGATGTGGGGGCTGGACAGCCCCAGCATTTT
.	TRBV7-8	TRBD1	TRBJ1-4	CASSLYGQGDEKLFF	TGTGCCAGCAGCTTATATGGACAGGGGGATGAAAAACTGTTTTTT
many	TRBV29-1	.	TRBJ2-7	CSVRTGREQYF	TGCAGCGTTCGAACAGGGCGAGAGCAGTACTTC
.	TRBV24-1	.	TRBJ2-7	CATSGTGEQYF	TGTGCCACCAGTGGAACGGGGGAGCAGTACTTC
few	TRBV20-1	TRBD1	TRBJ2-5	CSARGTGGETQYF	TGCAGTGCTAGAGGCACAGGGGGCGAGACCCAGTACTTC
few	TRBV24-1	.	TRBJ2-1	CATARGGGEQFF	TGTGCCACGGCACGGGGCGGTGGAGAGCAGTTCTTC
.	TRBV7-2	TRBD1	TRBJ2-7	CASSSLPGQGDYEQYF	TGTGCCAGCAGCTCCCTCCCGGGACAGGGGGACTACGAGCAGTACTTC
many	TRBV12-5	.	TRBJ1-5	CASAQTAQPQHF	TGTGCTAGTGCCCAAACAGCTCAGCCCCAGCATTTT
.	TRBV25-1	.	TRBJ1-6	CASSDGGEGSPLHF	TGTGCCAGCAGTGACGGGGGGGAGGGATCACCCCTCCACTTT
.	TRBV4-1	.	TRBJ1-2	CASSRPDRYGYTF	TGCGCCAGCAGCCGTCCGGACCGCTATGGCTACACCTTC
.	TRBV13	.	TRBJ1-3	CASSKRSGSGNTIYF	TGTGCCAGCAGCAAACGTTCGGGGTCTGGAAACACCATATATTTT
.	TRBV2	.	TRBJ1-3	CASSFRWPHSGNTIYF	TGTGCCAGCAGTTTTAGGTGGCCGCACTCTGGAAACACCATATATTTT
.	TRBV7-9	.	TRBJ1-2	CASSRGDGPSFSGYTF	TGTGCCAGCAGTCGCGGCGACGGGCCCTCCTTCTCTGGCTACACCTTC
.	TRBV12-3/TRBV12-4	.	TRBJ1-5	CASSLTQPGQPQHF	TGTGCCAGCAGTCTAACACAACCTGGTCAGCCCCAGCATTTT
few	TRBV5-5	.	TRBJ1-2	CASSPGLTNYGYTF	TGTGCCAGCAGCCCAGGGTTAACCAACTATGGCTACACCTTC
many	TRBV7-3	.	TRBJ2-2	CASKETTNTGELFF	TGTGCCAGCAAGGAGACAACGAACACCGGGGAGCTGTTTTTT
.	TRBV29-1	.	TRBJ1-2	CSVATGLLYGYTF	TGCAGCGTCGCCACGGGATTACTCTATGGCTACACCTTC
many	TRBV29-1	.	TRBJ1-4	CSVPGQSTNEKLFF	TGCAGCGTTCCAGGACAGTCAACTAATGAAAAACTGTTTTTT